This TCR beta chain comes out of a study of OX40 agonist ivuxolimab in advanced cancers. Some clones are missing from TCRdb's copy, which holds only in-frame ones; the method was immunoSEQ multiplex PCR. The repertoire consists of tens of thousands of clones, with approximately 92% occurring once and the leading ten covering 10% to 15%. Germline CDR1 SGHAT, CDR2 FQNNGV. V shed 5 bases and J shed 3 bases, with 11 bases lying between them. This CDR3 is built from 13 residues. This specimen consisted of CD4+ or CD8+ T cells sorted from blood, obtained in a trial of the OX40 agonist ivuxolimab. The chain links TRBV11-2 to TRBJ2-7; TRBD2 is a possible D gene (5 bases). The clonotype originates from an adult with an advanced solid tumor such as melanoma, head and neck, liver or kidney cancer. The CDR3 sequence: CASSKTEGYEQYF. The CDR3 nucleotides are TGTGCCAGCAGCAAAACAGAGGGCTACGAGCAGTACTTC. The full variable domain, in which reference TRBV11-2 and TRBJ2-7 provide the parts outside the CDR3, is EAGVAQSPRYKIIEKRQSVAFWCNPISGHATLYWYQQILGQGPKLLIQFQNNGVVDDSQLPKDRFSAERLKGVDSTLKIQPAKLEDSAVYLCASSKTEGYEQYFGPGTRLTVT.